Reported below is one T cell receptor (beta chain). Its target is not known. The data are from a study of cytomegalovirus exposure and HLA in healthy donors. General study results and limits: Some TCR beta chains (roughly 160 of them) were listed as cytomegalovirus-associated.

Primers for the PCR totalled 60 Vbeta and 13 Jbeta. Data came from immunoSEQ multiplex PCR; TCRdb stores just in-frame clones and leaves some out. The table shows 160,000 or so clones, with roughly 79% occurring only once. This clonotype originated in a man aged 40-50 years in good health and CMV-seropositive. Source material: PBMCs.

The CDR3 loop is CATSSDRELYSNQPQHF. The CDR3 DNA reads as TGTGCCACCAGCAGTGACAGGGAGCTTTATAGCAATCAGCCCCAGCATTTT. The chain joins TRBV15 to TRBJ1-5; 7 nucleotides line up with TRBD1. CDR3 size: 17 residues. Germline assignment: CDR1 LNHNV and CDR2 YYDKDF (reference sequence). V was pared by 3 bases and J by 0 bases, with 8 bases of the junction left unmatched.